One and the same sample provided the 25 T cell receptor beta chains below, sequenced in a study of T cell responses to AZD1222 COVID-19 vaccine. The method was immunoSEQ multiplex PCR; TCRdb's version includes in-frame clones alone and lacks a portion of them. This table holds around 100,000 clones, under 95% found once. The sample here was peripheral blood, taken on day 0 of AZD1222 vaccination. The receptor source for this set is an adult in good health.

The V gene is TRBV27, the J gene TRBJ1-1, with 8 bases identical to TRBD1. The CDR3 covers 13 residues. The ends lost 6 bases at V and 4 bases at J; junction bases unmatched: 4. Germline CDR1 MNHEY, CDR2 SMNVEV (reference sequence). CDR3 region: CASRRQGSTEAFF. Written as DNA, the CDR3 is TGTGCCAGCAGGCGACAGGGGAGCACTGAAGCTTTCTTT.

V and J are TRBV27 and TRBJ1-2; the D is unclear. The CDR3 has 15 amino acids. V was trimmed by 2 bases and J by 4 bases, leaving 14 bases between them. The germline gives CDR1 MNHEY, CDR2 SMNVEV (reference sequence). CDR3: CASSLAVDGSYGYTF. CDR3 DNA sequence: TGTGCCAGCAGTTTAGCCGTCGACGGCTCCTATGGCTACACCTTC.

This chain links TRBV9 with TRBJ1-1; a weak D match, TRBD1 (5 bases). Trimming removed 4 bases at V and 4 bases at J, with 14 bases between. Germline V gene sequence: CDR1 SGDLS, CDR2 YYNGEE. The CDR3 sequence is 14 residues long. CDR3 region: CASSPGGERTEAFF. The CDR3 DNA reads TGTGCCAGCAGCCCCGGGGGGGAGCGCACTGAAGCTTTCTTT.

The rearrangement uses TRBV4-2 and TRBJ1-2, with D perhaps TRBD1 (6 bases). This CDR3 is built from 17 residues. Germline CDR1 and CDR2: LGHNA and YNFKEQ. Trimming took 1 base from V and 5 from J, leaving 20 bases between them. The CDR3 spells CASSQVRGGGSDYGYTF. For the CDR3, the DNA is TGTGCCAGCAGCCAAGTTCGTGGGGGCGGGTCGGATTATGGCTACACCTTC.

The chain carries TRBV15 and TRBJ1-2; D possibly corresponds to TRBD1 (5 bases). The CDR3 spans 13 residues. V lost 1 base and J 3 bases, leaving 6 bases between the germline ends. Germline loops: CDR1 LNHNV, CDR2 YYDKDF (reference sequence). The CDR3 coding sequence is TGTGCCACCAGCAGAGGCAGGGACTATGGCTACACCTTC. Its translation is CATSRGRDYGYTF.

The CDR3 nucleotides are TGTGCCAGCAGTCCAAGCCACTACCGGGGGGAGCAGTACTTC. Its protein product is CASSPSHYRGEQYF. V gene TRBV3-1 (or the pseudogene TRBV3-2) combines with J gene TRBJ2-7, with TRBD2 as a possible D gene (6 bases). The CDR3 is 14 amino acids. V dropped 6 bases and J dropped 7 bases, with 19 bases sitting between them. Per germline, CDR1 LGHDT and CDR2 YNNKEL (reference sequence).

The chain couples TRBV7-7 to TRBJ2-5, with a weak D call TRBD2 (7 bases). This CDR3 region has 14 residues. CDR1 and CDR2 (germline): SSHAT, FNYEAQ (reference sequence). The V end was cut by 0 bases, the J end by 5 bases, with 10 bases between. DNA of the CDR3: TGTGCCAGCAGCTTAGCGGGAGGGGGGGAGACCCAGTACTTC. Its translation: CASSLAGGGETQYF. Using reference TRBV7-7 and TRBJ2-5 for the parts outside the CDR3, the full variable domain is GAGVSQSPRYKVTKRGQDVTLRCDPISSHATLYWYQQALGQGPEFLTYFNYEAQPDKSGLPSDRFSAERPEGSISTLTIQRTEQRDSAMYRCASSLAGGGETQYFGPGTRLLVL.

V and J are TRBV3-1 (or the pseudogene TRBV3-2) and TRBJ1-1; possible D gene TRBD1, 5 bases. V was shortened by 4 bases and J by 4 bases, with 10 bases between the two germline ends. This CDR3 is 13 amino acids long. Germline V gene data show CDR1 as LGHDT and CDR2 as YNNKEL (reference sequence). Written as DNA, the CDR3 is TGTGCCAGCAGCCCCAGGGTTGCCACTGAAGCTTTCTTT. Its protein is CASSPRVATEAFF.

This chain connects TRBV12-2 to TRBJ2-5. TRBV12-2 has pseudogene status. CDR3 length: 15 amino acids. The CDR3 protein is CASRLDQGTQETQYF. As DNA, the CDR3 is TGTGCAAGTCGCTTAGACCAGGGGACTCAAGAGACCCAGTACTTC.

The chain links TRBV4-3 to TRBJ2-1; TRBD2 agrees at 7 bases. The V and J ends lost 4 bases and 5 bases, in that order; junction bases with no gene match: 14. Per germline, CDR1 LGHNA and CDR2 YSLEER. The CDR3 spans 17 residues. CDR3 DNA: TGCGCCAGCAGCCTTCGAAAAGTTGGGACTATCAACAATGAGCAGTTCTTC. Its protein is CASSLRKVGTINNEQFF.

This clone is a singleton in its sample. The chain recombines TRBV7-2 with TRBJ1-2, with D hard to call. The CDR3 contains 13 residues. CDR1 and CDR2 from the germline V gene are SGHTA and FQGNSA. V was shortened by 1 base and J by 13 bases, with 16 bases between the two germline ends. Here the CDR3 DNA reads TGTGCCAGCAGCTTAGAGGCGCCTGGGGTGGGCACCTTC. Translating gives CASSLEAPGVGTF.

The chain combines TRBV18 with TRBJ2-7; TRBD1 agrees at 7 bases. This CDR3 contains 15 residues. Germline lookup yields CDR1 KGHSH and CDR2 LQKENI. The V and J ends lost 6 bases and 2 bases, in that order; junction bases with no gene match: 10. The CDR3 spells CASSPETGLTYEQYF. The CDR3 DNA sequence: TGTGCCAGCTCGCCAGAGACAGGGCTTACCTACGAGCAGTACTTC.

The rearrangement links TRBV10-3 to TRBJ2-1; the D call may be TRBD1 or TRBD2 (5 bases each). The V end lost 0 bases, the J end lost 8 bases, and 11 bases lay between the germline ends. Germline values: CDR1 ENHRY, CDR2 SYGVKD. The CDR3 spans 14 residues. The CDR3 is CAISESFRGDEQFF. As DNA, the CDR3 is TGTGCCATCAGTGAGTCGTTTAGAGGGGATGAGCAGTTCTTC.

The gene calls are TRBV5-1 and TRBJ1-1; D remains unclear. The CDR3 length is 11 residues. Germline V gives CDR1 SGHRS, CDR2 YFSETQ. The germline V and J ends were trimmed by 5 bases and 3 bases, with 5 bases remaining between them. The CDR3 DNA sequence: TGCGCCAGCAGGGCCGACACTGAAGCTTTCTTT. It codes for CASRADTEAFF.

V is TRBV6-5 and J is TRBJ1-2, with TRBD1 matching over 8 bases. This CDR3 comprises 13 residues. After removal of 6 bases from V and 6 bases from J, the junction contained 6 bases not matched to a gene. From germline, CDR1 is MNHEY and CDR2 SVGAGI. CDR3 in amino acids: CASSRLTGDGYTF. The CDR3 DNA sequence: TGTGCCAGCAGCCGCCTGACAGGGGATGGCTACACCTTC.

This clone appeared a single time. The rearrangement uses TRBV6-5 and TRBJ2-1; D may correspond to TRBD1 or TRBD2 (5 bases each). V lost 5 bases, J lost 10 bases, and 12 bases lay in between. The CDR3 spans 12 residues. Germline-derived CDR1 and CDR2 are MNHEY and SVGAGI. CDR3 bases: TGTGCCAGCAGTAAACTAGGGGACGAGCAGTTCTTC. Its protein is CASSKLGDEQFF.

This chain joins TRBV25-1 and TRBJ2-1, with 13 bases aligning to TRBD2. Germline CDR1 is MGHDK and CDR2 is SYGVNS. Unmatched junction bases numbered 9, after V lost 6 bases and J lost 10 bases. The CDR3 length is 15 residues. The CDR3 DNA sequence: TGTGCCAGCAGCTTCACTAGCGGGAGGGCCGACGAGCAGTTCTTC. Its protein is CASSFTSGRADEQFF.

The V and J genes are TRBV4-2 and TRBJ1-2; 7 nucleotides match TRBD1. With V trimmed by 2 bases and J by 5 bases, 8 bases remained unmatched. Germline values: CDR1 LGHNA, CDR2 YNFKEQ. The CDR3 consists of 15 residues. The CDR3 DNA reads as TGTGCCAGCAGCCAACCAGGGGGTCAAGTGTATGGCTACACCTTC. Protein: CASSQPGGQVYGYTF.

The J gene is TRBJ1-6, the V gene TRBV5-1; TRBD1 aligns across 7 bases. In germline, CDR1 is SGHRS, CDR2 YFSETQ. There are 15 residues in the CDR3. Unmatched junction bases numbered 7, after V lost 4 bases and J lost 6 bases. The CDR3 is CASSLLDRANSPLHF. The CDR3 DNA sequence: TGCGCCAGCAGCCTCCTCGACAGGGCTAATTCACCCCTCCACTTT.

V and J are TRBV12-5 and TRBJ2-5; maybe TRBD2 (5 bases). The V end was cut by 2 bases, the J end by 7 bases, with 14 bases between. This CDR3 has 14 amino acids. Germline V gene sequence: CDR1 LGHNT, CDR2 FRNRAP. For the CDR3, the DNA is TGTGCTAGTGGTTTGCCCCCACTAGGAGGGACCCAGTACTTC. Translated: CASGLPPLGGTQYF.

The chain employs TRBV14 and TRBJ2-1; the D gene could be TRBD1 or TRBD2 (5 bases each). Looked up from germline, CDR1 is SGHDN and CDR2 is FVKESK. The CDR3 consists of 17 residues. Trimming removed 3 bases from V and 5 bases from J, with 20 bases in between. CDR3 in amino acids: CASSHSDWGFYNNEQFF. Written as DNA, the CDR3 is TGTGCCAGCAGCCACAGCGATTGGGGGTTTTACAACAATGAGCAGTTCTTC.

This chain joins TRBV5-4 and TRBJ2-7, with 8 bases identical to TRBD1. Germline CDR1 reads SGHNT; CDR2 reads YYREEE (reference sequence). The ends lost 4 bases at V and 6 bases at J; junction bases unmatched: 6. This CDR3 is 13 amino acids long. In DNA, the CDR3 is TGTGCCAGCAGCGATGGACAGGGTGGCGAGCAGTACTTC. Its translation is CASSDGQGGEQYF.

Only one count was recorded for this clone. At the DNA level, this CDR3 is encoded by other sequences in the same sample as well. V is TRBV7-9 and J is TRBJ2-1, with D maybe TRBD2 (6 bases). The germline CDR1 and CDR2 sequences are SEHNR and FQNEAQ (reference sequence). Trimming stripped 5 bases from V and 8 bases from J, with 13 bases between. The CDR3 totals 13 residues. The CDR3 here is CASSLQTRDEQFF. The DNA for the CDR3 is TGTGCCAGCAGCCTGCAGACTAGGGATGAGCAGTTCTTC.

A single count supports this clone. The rearrangement uses TRBV4-2 and TRBJ2-6; D is undetermined. The CDR3 has 14 residues. V was trimmed by 3 bases and J by 4 bases, leaving 7 bases between them. The germline V gene has CDR1 LGHNA and CDR2 YNFKEQ. In DNA form, the CDR3 reads TGTGCCAGCAGCCAGAAGCCCGGGGCCAACGTCCTGACTTTC. It encodes CASSQKPGANVLTF.

This clone was seen only once. The chain employs TRBV18 and TRBJ2-7, with D uncertain. Per the germline V gene, CDR1 is KGHSH and CDR2 is LQKENI. The CDR3 loop spans 16 amino acids. Between the trimmed V and J ends, which lost 0 bases and 2 bases, there was a span of 14 bases. The CDR3 here is CASSPPSTALTYEQYF. As DNA, the CDR3 is TGTGCCAGCTCACCACCGAGTACAGCCCTTACCTACGAGCAGTACTTC.